Reported below is one T cell receptor (beta chain). Assay used: immunoSEQ multiplex PCR; TCRdb lists only in-frame clones, some missing. The sample includes under 200,000 clones, roughly 92% of them seen just once. This sample stems from a study of OX40 agonist ivuxolimab in advanced cancers. This CDR3 is 16 amino acids long. V lost 3 bases and J 0 bases, leaving 13 bases between the germline ends. The germline CDR1 and CDR2 sequences are MNHEY and SMNVEV (reference sequence). The chain joins TRBV27 to TRBJ2-3; D is perhaps TRBD2 (6 bases). This sequence originates from an adult with an advanced solid tumor such as melanoma, head and neck, liver or kidney cancer. Source: CD4+ or CD8+ T cells sorted from blood, taken in a trial of the OX40 agonist ivuxolimab. CDR3 nucleotides: TGTGCCAGCAGTTTCTTAGCGGTCCCTAGCACAGATACGCAGTATTTT. Amino acids: CASSFLAVPSTDTQYF.